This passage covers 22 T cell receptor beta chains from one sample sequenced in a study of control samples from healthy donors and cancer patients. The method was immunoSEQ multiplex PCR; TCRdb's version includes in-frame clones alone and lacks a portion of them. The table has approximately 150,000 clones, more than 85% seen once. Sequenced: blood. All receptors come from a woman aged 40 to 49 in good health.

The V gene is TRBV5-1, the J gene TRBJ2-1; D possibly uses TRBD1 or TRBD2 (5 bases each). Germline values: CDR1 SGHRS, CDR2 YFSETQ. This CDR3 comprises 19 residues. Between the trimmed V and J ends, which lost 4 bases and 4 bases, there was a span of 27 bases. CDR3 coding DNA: TGCGCCAGCAGCCCAACTGCTTGGGGACCCACGCCCCTTTACAATGAGCAGTTCTTC. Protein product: CASSPTAWGPTPLYNEQFF.

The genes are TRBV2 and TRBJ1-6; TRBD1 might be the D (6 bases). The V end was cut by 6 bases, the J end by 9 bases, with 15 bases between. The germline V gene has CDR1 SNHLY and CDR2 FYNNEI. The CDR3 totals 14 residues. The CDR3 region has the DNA TGTGCCAGCAGGTTAATCGGGACAACTTCACCCCTCCACTTT. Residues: CASRLIGTTSPLHF.

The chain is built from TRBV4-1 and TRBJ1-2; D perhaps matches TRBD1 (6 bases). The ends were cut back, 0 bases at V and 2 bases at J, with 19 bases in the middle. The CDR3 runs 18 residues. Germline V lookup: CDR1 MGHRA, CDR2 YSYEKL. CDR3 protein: CASSQDKAGESWNYGYTF. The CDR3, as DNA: TGCGCCAGCAGCCAAGATAAGGCAGGGGAATCGTGGAACTATGGCTACACCTTC.

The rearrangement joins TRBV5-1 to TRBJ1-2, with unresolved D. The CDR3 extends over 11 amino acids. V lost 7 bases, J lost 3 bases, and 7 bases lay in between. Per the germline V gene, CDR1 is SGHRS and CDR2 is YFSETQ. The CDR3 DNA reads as TGCGCCAGCTTGGGAGACTATGGCTACACCTTC. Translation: CASLGDYGYTF.

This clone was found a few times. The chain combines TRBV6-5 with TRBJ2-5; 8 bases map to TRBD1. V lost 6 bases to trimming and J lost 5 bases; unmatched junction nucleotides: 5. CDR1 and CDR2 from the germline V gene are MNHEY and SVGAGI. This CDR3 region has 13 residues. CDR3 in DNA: TGTGCCAGCAGAAGGACAGGGAAGGAGACCCAGTACTTC. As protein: CASRRTGKETQYF.

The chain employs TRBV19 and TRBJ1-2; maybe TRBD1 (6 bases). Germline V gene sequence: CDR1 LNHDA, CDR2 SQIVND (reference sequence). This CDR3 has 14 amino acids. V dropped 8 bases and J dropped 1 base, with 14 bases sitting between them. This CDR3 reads CASSLGQINYGYTF. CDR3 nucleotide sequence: TGTGCCAGTTCCCTTGGACAGATTAACTATGGCTACACCTTC. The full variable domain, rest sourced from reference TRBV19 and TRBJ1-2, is DGGITQSPKYLFRKEGQNVTLSCEQNLNHDAMYWYRQDPGQGLRLIYYSQIVNDFQKGDIAEGYSVSREKKESFPLTVTSAQKNPTAFYLCASSLGQINYGYTFGSGTRLTVV.

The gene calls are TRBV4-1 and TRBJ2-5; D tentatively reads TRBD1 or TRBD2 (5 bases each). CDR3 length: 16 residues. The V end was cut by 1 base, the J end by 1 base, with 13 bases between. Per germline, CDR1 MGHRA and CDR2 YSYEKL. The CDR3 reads CASSQARDAPQETQYF. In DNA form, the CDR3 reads TGCGCCAGCAGCCAAGCCAGGGACGCACCCCAAGAGACCCAGTACTTC.

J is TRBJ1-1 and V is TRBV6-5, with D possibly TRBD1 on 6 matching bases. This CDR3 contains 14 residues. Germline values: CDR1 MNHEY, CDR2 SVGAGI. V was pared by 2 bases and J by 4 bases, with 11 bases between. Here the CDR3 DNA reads TGTGCCAGCAGTTACCTCGACAGGACCACTGAAGCTTTCTTT. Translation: CASSYLDRTTEAFF.

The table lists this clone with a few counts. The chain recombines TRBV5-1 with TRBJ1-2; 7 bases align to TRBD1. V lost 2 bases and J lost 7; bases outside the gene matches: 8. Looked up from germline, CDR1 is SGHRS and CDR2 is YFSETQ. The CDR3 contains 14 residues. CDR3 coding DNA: TGCGCCAGCAGCTTACTGACAGGGTGGTCTGGCTACACCTTC. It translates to CASSLLTGWSGYTF.

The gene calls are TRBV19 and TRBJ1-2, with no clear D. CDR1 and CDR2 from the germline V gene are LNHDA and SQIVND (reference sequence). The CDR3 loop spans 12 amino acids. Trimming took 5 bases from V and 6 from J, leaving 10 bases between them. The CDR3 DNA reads TGTGCCAGTAGTGCAGAACCCAATGGCTACACCTTC. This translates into CASSAEPNGYTF.

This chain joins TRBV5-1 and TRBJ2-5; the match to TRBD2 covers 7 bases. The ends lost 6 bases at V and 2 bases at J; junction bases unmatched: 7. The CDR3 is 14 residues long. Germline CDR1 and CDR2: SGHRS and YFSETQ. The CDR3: CASTSSGGQETQYF. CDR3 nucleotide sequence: TGCGCCAGCACAAGCTCGGGGGGACAAGAGACCCAGTACTTC.

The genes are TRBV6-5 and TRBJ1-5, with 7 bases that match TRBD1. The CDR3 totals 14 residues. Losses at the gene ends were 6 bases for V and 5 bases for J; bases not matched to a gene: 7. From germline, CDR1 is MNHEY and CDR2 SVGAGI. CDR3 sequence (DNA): TGTGCCAGCAGACCCAGACAGGGCCATCAGCCCCAGCATTTT. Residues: CASRPRQGHQPQHF.

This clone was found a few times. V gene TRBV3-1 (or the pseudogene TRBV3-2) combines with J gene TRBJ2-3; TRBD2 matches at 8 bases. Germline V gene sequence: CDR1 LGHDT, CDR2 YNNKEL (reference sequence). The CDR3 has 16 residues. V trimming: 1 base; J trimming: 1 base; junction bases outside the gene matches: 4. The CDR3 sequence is CASSQAQTSGTDTQYF. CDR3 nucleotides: TGTGCCAGCAGCCAAGCCCAGACTAGCGGCACAGATACGCAGTATTTT.

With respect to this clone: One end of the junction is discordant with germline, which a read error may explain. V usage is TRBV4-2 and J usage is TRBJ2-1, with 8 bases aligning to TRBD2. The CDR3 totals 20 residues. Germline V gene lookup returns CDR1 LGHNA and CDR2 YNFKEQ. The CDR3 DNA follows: TGTGCCAGCAGCCAAGATATGGAGCTAGCGGGTACGAGCCCCTACGATGAGCAGTTCTTC. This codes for CASSQDMELAGTSPYDEQFF.

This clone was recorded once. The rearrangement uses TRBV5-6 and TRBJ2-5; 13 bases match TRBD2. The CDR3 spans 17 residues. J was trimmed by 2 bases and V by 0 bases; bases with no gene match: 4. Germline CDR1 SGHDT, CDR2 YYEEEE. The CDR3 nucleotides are TGTGCCAGCAGCTTGGACAGACTAGCGGGGGGACAAGAGACCCAGTACTTC. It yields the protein CASSLDRLAGGQETQYF. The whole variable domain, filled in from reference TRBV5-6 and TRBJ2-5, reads DAGVTQSPTHLIKTRGQQVTLRCSPKSGHDTVSWYQQALGQGPQFIFQYYEEEERQRGNFPDRFSGHQFPNYSSELNVNALLLGDSALYLCASSLDRLAGGQETQYFGPGTRLLVL.

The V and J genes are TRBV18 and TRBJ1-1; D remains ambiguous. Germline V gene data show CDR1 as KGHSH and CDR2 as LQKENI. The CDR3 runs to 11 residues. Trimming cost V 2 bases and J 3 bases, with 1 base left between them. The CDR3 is CASSPDTEAFF. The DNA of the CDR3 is TGTGCCAGCTCACCAGACACTGAAGCTTTCTTT.

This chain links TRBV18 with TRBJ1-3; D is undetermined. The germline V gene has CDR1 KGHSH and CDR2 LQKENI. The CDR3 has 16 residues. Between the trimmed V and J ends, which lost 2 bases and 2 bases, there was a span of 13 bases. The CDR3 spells CASSPAGEEPGNTIYF. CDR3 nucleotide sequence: TGTGCCAGCTCACCAGCAGGCGAGGAGCCTGGAAACACCATATATTTT.

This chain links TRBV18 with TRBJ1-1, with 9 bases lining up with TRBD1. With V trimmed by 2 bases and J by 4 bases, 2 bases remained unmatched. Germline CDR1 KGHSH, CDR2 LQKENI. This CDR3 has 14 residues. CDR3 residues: CASSPSTGGTEAFF. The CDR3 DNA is TGTGCCAGCTCACCATCGACAGGGGGCACTGAAGCTTTCTTT.

The CDR3 is CASSFSGGAGEQYF. The CDR3 nucleotides are TGTGCCAGCAGCTTTAGCGGGGGGGCCGGCGAGCAGTACTTC. This chain uses TRBV7-8 with TRBJ2-7, with 11 bases identical to TRBD2. Looked up from germline, CDR1 is SGHVS and CDR2 is FQNEAQ. The CDR3 is 14 residues long. V lost 3 bases, J lost 6 bases, and 4 bases stayed unmatched.

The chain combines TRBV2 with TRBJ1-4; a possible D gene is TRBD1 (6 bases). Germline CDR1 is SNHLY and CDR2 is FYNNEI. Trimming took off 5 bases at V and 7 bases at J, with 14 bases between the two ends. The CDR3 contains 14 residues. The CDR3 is CASSPETGSEKLFF. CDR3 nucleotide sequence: TGTGCCAGCAGTCCTGAGACAGGAAGTGAAAAACTGTTTTTT. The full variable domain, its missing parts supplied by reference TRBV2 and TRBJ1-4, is EPEVTQTPSHQVTQMGQEVILRCVPISNHLYFYWYRQILGQKVEFLVSFYNNEISEKSEIFDDQFSVERPDGSNFTLKIRSTKLEDSAMYFCASSPETGSEKLFFGSGTQLSVL.

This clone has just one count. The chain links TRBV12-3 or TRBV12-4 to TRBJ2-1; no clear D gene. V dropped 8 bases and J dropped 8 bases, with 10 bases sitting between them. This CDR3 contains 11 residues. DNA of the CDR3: TGTGCCAGCCGAGAACATGATGAGCAGTTCTTC. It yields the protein CASREHDEQFF.

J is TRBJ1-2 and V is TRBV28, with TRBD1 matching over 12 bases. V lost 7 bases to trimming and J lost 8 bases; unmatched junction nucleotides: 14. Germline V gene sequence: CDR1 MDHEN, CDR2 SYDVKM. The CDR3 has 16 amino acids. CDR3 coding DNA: TGTGCCAGCAATAACGCCGGGACAGGGGGCGTAGGGGGCTACACCTTC. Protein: CASNNAGTGGVGGYTF.